This T cell receptor beta chain was sequenced in a study of CD8+ T cells in alopecia areata. Across the whole study: Treated patients were given oral tofacitinib, which was dosed at 5 to 10 mg twice daily. Dosing with tofacitinib proceeded for 6 to 18 months, followed by 6 months off drug. Points from the study as a whole: Many expanded lesional clones persisted in scalp and blood during tofacitinib treatment.

Trimming shortened V by 5 bases and J by 8 bases, and 9 bases separated the two germline ends. The CDR3 runs to 11 residues. Germline CDR1 MGHDK, CDR2 SYGVNS. RNA was isolated and reverse transcribed to cDNA, the sequencing template. Using immunoSEQ multiplex PCR, the repertoire was profiled, and TCRdb retains in-frame clones only, with some absent. This repertoire shows about 260,000 clones, 60% found once; its top ten account for 0.75% to 0.95%. On this clone: As yet, its antigen is unknown.

Treatment: oral pan-JAK inhibitor, 5-10 mg twice daily. V and J are TRBV25-1 and TRBJ1-2; D is unresolved. The clonotype was recovered from a human donor with alopecia areata. The sequencing used CD4+ T cells sorted from blood, collected around week 52, from a patient treated with tofacitinib. The CDR3 here is CASSSLGGYTF. The CDR3 region has the DNA TGTGCCAGCAGTAGTCTCGGGGGCTACACCTTC.